This T cell receptor beta chain emerged from a study of T cell changes during pregnancy in multiple sclerosis. V was clipped by 6 bases and J by 4 bases; unmatched bases: 9. The CDR3 is 15 residues long. The germline CDR1 and CDR2 sequences are ENHRY and SYGVKD. Using immunoSEQ multiplex PCR, the repertoire was profiled, and TCRdb retains in-frame clones only, with some absent. This repertoire shows some 97,000 clones, 90% to 95% found once; its top ten account for over 0.7%. The source was peripheral blood, collected before pregnancy. The V gene is TRBV10-3, the J gene TRBJ2-1; 7 bases match TRBD2. The TCR originated in a female donor with multiple sclerosis, enrolled in a pregnancy study. The CDR3: CAISGLGMGYNEQFF. The CDR3, as DNA: TGTGCCATCAGCGGACTAGGGATGGGTTACAATGAGCAGTTCTTC.